These T cell receptor beta chains were read from a single sample in a study of PD-L1 blockade in urothelial cancer. The data were produced by immunoSEQ multiplex PCR, yet TCRdb's version contains in-frame clones alone and is incomplete. The sample records about 63,000 clones, roughly four fifths being singletons. This sample comprised PBMCs, obtained around atezolizumab (anti-PD-L1) treatment. These receptors originate from a man in his sixties or seventies with urothelial cancer. CDR3s include the opening cysteine and the closing phenylalanine or tryptophan. The order of the fields is J gene, clone size, V gene, D gene, CDR3 protein, CDR3 DNA. The D gene is left open where the match is weak. Size values are once, few and many counts, or a class for expanded clones, and some rows have none.

TRBJ2-7 | NA | TRBV27 | NA | CASSQSQGYEQYF | TGTGCCAGCAGCCAGTCACAGGGCTACGAGCAGTACTTC
TRBJ2-7 | NA | TRBV19 | TRBD1 | CASSIGGQGKYEQYF | TGTGCCAGTAGTATAGGTGGACAGGGGAAGTACGAGCAGTACTTC
TRBJ2-5 | NA | TRBV5-1 | NA | CASRISGAGETQYF | TGCGCCAGCCGGATATCAGGGGCAGGGGAGACCCAGTACTTC
TRBJ2-4 | NA | TRBV19 | TRBD2 | CASTTGLAGAGRNIQYF | TGTGCCAGTACCACGGGACTAGCGGGAGCGGGGAGGAACATTCAGTACTTC
TRBJ1-1 | NA | TRBV6-6 | NA | CASSGPGNTEAFF | TGTGCCAGCTCAGGGCCGGGGAACACTGAAGCTTTCTTT
TRBJ1-1 | NA | TRBV25-1 | NA | CASRRVGNTEAFF | TGTGCCAGCAGGCGGGTGGGGAACACTGAAGCTTTCTTT
TRBJ2-3 | NA | TRBV5-1 | TRBD1 | CASSPRTGDTDTQYF | TGCGCCAGCAGCCCAAGGACAGGAGACACAGATACGCAGTATTTT
TRBJ2-3 | NA | TRBV4-2 | NA | CASSVRGDTQYF | TGTGCCAGCAGCGTGAGAGGAGATACGCAGTATTTT
TRBJ2-1 | NA | TRBV5-4 | TRBD1 | CASSRTGRSYNEQFF | TGTGCCAGCAGCCGGACAGGGAGATCCTACAATGAGCAGTTCTTC
TRBJ1-4 | few | TRBV14 | NA | CASSRDIAGKLFF | TGTGCCAGCAGCAGGGACATAGCTGGTAAACTGTTTTTT
TRBJ2-3 | NA | TRBV2 | NA | CASSVSDTQYF | TGTGCCAGCAGTGTATCGGATACGCAGTATTTT
TRBJ2-4 | once | TRBV2 | TRBD1 | CASRWTGRNIQYF | TGTGCCAGCAGGTGGACAGGGAGAAACATTCAGTACTTC
TRBJ2-1 | NA | TRBV6-1 | TRBD1 | CASSEGTGEVNEQFF | TGTGCCAGCAGTGAGGGGACAGGGGAAGTCAATGAGCAGTTCTTC
TRBJ2-7 | once | TRBV21-1 | NA | CASSKAGGWSYEQYF | TGTGCCAGCAGCAAAGCCGGCGGGTGGAGCTACGAGCAGTACTTC
TRBJ1-5 | once | TRBV2 | TRBD1 | CASSYDRDSNQPQHF | TGTGCCAGCAGTTACGACAGGGATAGCAATCAGCCCCAGCATTTT
TRBJ2-2 | NA | TRBV19 | TRBD2 | CASSISPAGASGELFF | TGTGCCAGTAGTATTAGTCCAGCGGGAGCTTCGGGGGAGCTGTTTTTT
TRBJ2-1 | NA | TRBV10-3 | NA | CAISRENNEQFF | TGTGCCATCAGCCGAGAGAACAATGAGCAGTTCTTC
TRBJ1-1 | NA | TRBV6-5 | NA | CASSLTPSGNTEAFF | TGTGCCAGCAGTCTTACTCCTTCGGGGAACACTGAAGCTTTCTTT
TRBJ2-5 | NA | TRBV4-1 | NA | CASSSSARQETQYF | TGCGCCAGCAGCAGTAGCGCCAGGCAAGAGACCCAGTACTTC
TRBJ2-1 | NA | TRBV30 | NA | CARGDYNEQFF | TGTGCCCGCGGGGATTACAATGAGCAGTTCTTC